The 9 T cell receptor beta chains listed next were all sequenced from one sample in a study of molecular identifiers for immune sequencing clone quantification. MiXCR was run by TCRdb on the PCR reads, yielding one entry per CDR3 protein. This table has over 85,000 distinct CDR3 sequences, about 23% appearing once. Sequencing was done on a sample of naive CD8+ T cells from blood, with Jurkat cell RNA spiked in. Noted subset: FACS-sorted CD8+CD4-CCR7+CD45RA+ naive T cells. The source of these receptors is a human donor in good health. Some libraries in this study had Jurkat cell RNA spiked in.

Concerning this clonotype: A much more abundant neighbour one base away suggests this may be a read error. This rearrangement joins TRBV5-5 to TRBJ1-1; D possibly corresponds to TRBD1 (5 bases). The V end was cut by 3 bases, the J end by 0 bases, with 9 bases between. Germline assignment: CDR1 SGHKS and CDR2 YYEKEE (reference sequence). This CDR3 is 14 amino acids long. In nucleotides, the CDR3 is TGTGCCAGCAGCTGGGGGGTTATGAACACTGAAGCTTTCTTT. Amino acid sequence: CASSWGVMNTEAFF.

In this sample, this clonotype turned up many times. This chain links TRBV6-2 or TRBV6-3 with TRBJ2-3, with 7 bases fitting TRBD2. The CDR3 is made up of 15 amino acids. Germline CDR1 reads MNHEY; CDR2 reads SVGEGT. V was pared by 1 base and J by 3 bases, with 4 bases of the junction left unmatched. This chain's CDR3 is CASSYWGGGTDTQYF. The CDR3 DNA sequence: TGTGCCAGCAGTTACTGGGGCGGGGGAACAGATACGCAGTATTTT.

This sequence joins TRBV7-9 and TRBJ1-4; D not certain. This CDR3 is 12 amino acids long. Trimming cost V 3 bases and J 8 bases, with 7 bases left between them. The germline gives CDR1 SEHNR, CDR2 FQNEAQ (reference sequence). The DNA of the CDR3 is TGTGCCAGCAGCTTCGCTCTGGAAAAACTGTTTTTT. Translating gives CASSFALEKLFF.

This clonotype came up a few times. This sequence joins TRBV10-3 and TRBJ1-5; TRBD1 matches at 8 bases. Germline trimming cut 11 bases from V and 0 bases from J; bases unmatched to any gene: 18. Germline loops: CDR1 ENHRY, CDR2 SYGVKD. The CDR3 has 18 residues. CDR3 protein: CAPGPLGAGGDSNQPQHF. CDR3 coding DNA: TGTGCCCCAGGTCCCTTAGGGGCAGGGGGCGATAGCAATCAGCCCCAGCATTTT.

This clonotype has ten or more counts. The chain employs TRBV19 and TRBJ2-3; D is perhaps TRBD1 or TRBD2 (5 bases each). This CDR3 has 15 residues. The V end lost 6 bases, the J end lost 3 bases, and 16 bases lay between the germline ends. CDR1 is LNHDA, CDR2 SQIVND, per germline (reference sequence). CDR3 nucleotides: TGTGCCAGTAGCCCCGGGACCCGGGGTACAGATACGCAGTATTTT. It translates to CASSPGTRGTDTQYF.

This clonotype was seen a handful of times. The gene calls are TRBV19 and TRBJ2-3; 7 nucleotides match TRBD2. In germline, CDR1 is LNHDA, CDR2 SQIVND (reference sequence). Germline trimming cut 3 bases from V and 1 base from J; bases unmatched to any gene: 7. The CDR3 covers 16 residues. This CDR3 is CASSIWSSGGTDTQYF. CDR3 sequence (DNA): TGTGCCAGTAGTATTTGGTCTAGCGGTGGCACAGATACGCAGTATTTT. Supplemented by reference TRBV19 and TRBJ2-3, the full variable domain reads DGGITQSPKYLFRKEGQNVTLSCEQNLNHDAMYWYRQDPGQGLRLIYYSQIVNDFQKGDIAEGYSVSREKKESFPLTVTSAQKNPTAFYLCASSIWSSGGTDTQYFGPGTRLTVL.

This clonotype was counted at least ten times. The junction departs from germline at one end; a sequencing error may be responsible. The chain is built from TRBV7-7 and TRBJ2-2, with D unclear. Germline V lookup: CDR1 SSHAT, CDR2 FNYEAQ (reference sequence). The CDR3 has 15 residues. CDR3 coding DNA: TGTGCTAGCAGCTTAGGGCCCCCCGGCACCGGGGAGCTGTTTTTT. Its protein is CASSLGPPGTGELFF.

The chain carries TRBV29-1 and TRBJ2-1, with 9 bases fitting TRBD1. CDR1 SQVTM and CDR2 ANQGSEA come from the germline V gene. This CDR3 comprises 14 residues. V lost 6 bases to trimming and J lost 7 bases; unmatched junction nucleotides: 10. Here the CDR3 reads CSVRTGQGFNEQFF. CDR3 nucleotide sequence: TGCAGCGTCCGGACGGGACAGGGTTTTAATGAGCAGTTCTTC.

Many counts were recorded for this clonotype. The chain has TRBV7-9 and TRBJ2-3, with 13 bases identical to TRBD2. CDR1 SEHNR and CDR2 FQNEAQ come from the germline V gene (reference sequence). The ends lost 6 bases at V and 4 bases at J; junction bases unmatched: 7. There are 16 residues in the CDR3. As DNA, the CDR3 is TGTGCCAGCAGACCCTCACTAGCGGGGGGGCCAGATACGCAGTATTTT. The encoded protein is CASRPSLAGGPDTQYF.